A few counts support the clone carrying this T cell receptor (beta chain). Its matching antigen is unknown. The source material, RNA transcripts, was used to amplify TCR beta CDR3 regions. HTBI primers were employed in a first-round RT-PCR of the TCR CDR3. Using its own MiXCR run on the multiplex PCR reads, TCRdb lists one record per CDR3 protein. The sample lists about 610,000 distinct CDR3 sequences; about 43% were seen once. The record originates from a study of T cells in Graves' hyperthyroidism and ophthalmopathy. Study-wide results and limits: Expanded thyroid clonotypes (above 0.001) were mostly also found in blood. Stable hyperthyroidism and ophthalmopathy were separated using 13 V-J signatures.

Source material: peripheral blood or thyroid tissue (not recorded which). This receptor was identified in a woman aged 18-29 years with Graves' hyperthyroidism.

DNA for the CDR3: TGTGCCAGCAGGCCGGGAGTTGCAGATACGCAGTATTTT. Protein sequence: CASRPGVADTQYF. The chain uses TRBV2 and TRBJ2-3, with D perhaps matching TRBD2 (6 bases). The V gene lost 6 bases and the J gene lost 4 bases, with 11 bases spanning the gap. CDR1 and CDR2 (germline): SNHLY, FYNNEI. The CDR3 has 13 residues.